This TCR beta chain was captured by sequencing in a study of blood T cells in healthy people across ages. Overall study results and limits: In older individuals, TCR beta diversity per million T cells was lower, falling roughly linearly with age.

The CDR3 is made up of 14 amino acids. Germline V lookup: CDR1 SQVTM, CDR2 ANQGSEA. Trimming cost V 7 bases and J 9 bases, with 22 bases left between them. The authors ran a second PCR of about 6 to 11 cycles using a sample-barcoded 5' primer and a J-beta primer mix. Every cDNA was tagged by a template-switch adaptor with 12 random nucleotides. TCRdb re-called the 5' RACE reads through MiXCR, storing one row per CDR3 protein. Among 1.5 million to 2 million distinct CDR3 sequences listed, 28% were seen once. This clonotype was seen at least ten times. No antigen is known for it. The chain uses TRBV29-1 and TRBJ2-1; possibly TRBD2 for D (6 bases). The sample comprised blood. This TCR was recovered from a woman aged 25 to 45 in good health. The CDR3 coding sequence is TGCAGCGGTCTACTAGCCACCAAAGGAGTTGAGCAGTTCTTC. It yields the protein CSGLLATKGVEQFF.